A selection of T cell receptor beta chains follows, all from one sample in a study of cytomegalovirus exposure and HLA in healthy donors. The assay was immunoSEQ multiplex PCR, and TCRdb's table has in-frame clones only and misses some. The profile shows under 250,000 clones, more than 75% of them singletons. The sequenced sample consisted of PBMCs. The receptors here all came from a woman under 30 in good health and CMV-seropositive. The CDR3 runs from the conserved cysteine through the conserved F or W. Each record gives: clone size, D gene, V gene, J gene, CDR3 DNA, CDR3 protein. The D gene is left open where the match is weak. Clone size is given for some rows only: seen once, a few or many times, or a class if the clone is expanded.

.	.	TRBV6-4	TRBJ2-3	TGTGCCAGCAGCCCGCAATCCGGAGGTACAGATACGCAGTATTTT	CASSPQSGGTDTQYF
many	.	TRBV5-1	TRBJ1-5	TGCGCCAGCAGCTTGGACAGGAATCAGCCCCAGCATTTT	CASSLDRNQPQHF
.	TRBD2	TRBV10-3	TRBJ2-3	TGTGCCAGTAGGGGTCTAGCGGGAGGGCCGGGACCAGATACGCAGTATTTT	CASRGLAGGPGPDTQYF
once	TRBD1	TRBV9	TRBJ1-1	TGTGCCAGCACCCCGACAGGGGGGCACACTGAAGCTTTCTTT	CASTPTGGHTEAFF
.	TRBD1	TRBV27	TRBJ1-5	TGTGCCAGCAGTGTCGGGACAGGGAAGAATCAGCCCCAGCATTTT	CASSVGTGKNQPQHF
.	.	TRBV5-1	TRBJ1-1	TGCGCCAGCAGCTTGCCCGGGAACACTGAAGCTTTCTTT	CASSLPGNTEAFF
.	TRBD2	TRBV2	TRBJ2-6	TGTGCCAGTATTGGGACTAGCGGGAGTTCTGGGGCCAACGTCCTGACTTTC	CASIGTSGSSGANVLTF
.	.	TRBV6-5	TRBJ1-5	TGTGCCAGCAGTTACGGGGGGGCTAATCAGCCCCAGCATTTT	CASSYGGANQPQHF
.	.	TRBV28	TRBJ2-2	TGTGCCAGCAGCCTTATGGGGAGGAGGGCCGGGGAGCTGTTTTTT	CASSLMGRRAGELFF
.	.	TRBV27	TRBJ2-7	TGTGCCAGCAGTCTGGGACACAGACACTACGAGCAGTACTTC	CASSLGHRHYEQYF
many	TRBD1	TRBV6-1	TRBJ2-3	TGTGCCAGCAGTGGGACAGGGGGCGCAGATACGCAGTATTTT	CASSGTGGADTQYF
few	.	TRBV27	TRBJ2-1	TGTGCCAGCAGTTTACTAGAAGGTGAGCAGTTCTTC	CASSLLEGEQFF
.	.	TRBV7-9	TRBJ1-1	TGTGCCAGCAGCTTAGTCTCCGGGACACTAGAAGCTTTCTTT	CASSLVSGTLEAFF
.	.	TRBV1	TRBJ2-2	TGCACCAGCAGCCAAACAATTTCGGACACTCCCCCCGGGGAGCTGTTTTTT	CTSSQTISDTPPGELFF
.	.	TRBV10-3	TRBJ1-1	TGTGCCACGCTAGGGGATCGGAACACTGAAGCTTTCTTT	CATLGDRNTEAFF
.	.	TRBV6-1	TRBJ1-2	TGTGCCAGCAGTGAATACCGGGCAGGGTACTATGGCTACACCTTC	CASSEYRAGYYGYTF
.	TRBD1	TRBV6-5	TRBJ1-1	TGTGCCACCGGGACAGGGAGGGACACTGAAGCTTTCTTT	CATGTGRDTEAFF
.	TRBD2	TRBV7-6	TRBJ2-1	TGTGCCAGCAGTCCCAGCGGGAGTTTCAACAATGAGCAGTTCTTC	CASSPSGSFNNEQFF
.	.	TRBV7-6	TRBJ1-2	TGTGCCAGCAGCTCAGAAACGAGGGGGAATATCTATGGCTACACCTTC	CASSSETRGNIYGYTF
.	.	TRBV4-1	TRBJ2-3	TGCGCCAGCAGCCACCGCCTAGCTACTAGCACAGATACGCAGTATTTT	CASSHRLATSTDTQYF
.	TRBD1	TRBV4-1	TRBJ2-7	TGCGCCAGCAGCCTGGGACAGGGGATCTCCTACGAGCAGTACTTC	CASSLGQGISYEQYF
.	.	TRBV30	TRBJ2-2	TGTGCCTGGAGAAGTCAGGCAGGTCTTGGGGAGCTGTTTTTT	CAWRSQAGLGELFF
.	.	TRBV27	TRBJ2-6	TGTGCCCCGGCGGGGAGAGGGGCCAACGTCCTGACTTTC	CAPAGRGANVLTF
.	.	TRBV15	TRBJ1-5	TGTGCCACCAGCTGGGAGGGGAGGCCCCAGCATTTT	CATSWEGRPQHF
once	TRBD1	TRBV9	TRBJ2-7	TGTGCCAGCAGCGTTGGACAGGACCCTTCCTACGAGCAGTACTTC	CASSVGQDPSYEQYF
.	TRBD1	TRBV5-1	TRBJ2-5	TGCGCCAGCAGCCTCGACAGGGGTGAGACCCAGTACTTC	CASSLDRGETQYF
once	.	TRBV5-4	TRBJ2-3	TGTGCCAGCAGCTTGGATGTGCTTAGCCAGATCACAGATACGCAGTATTTT	CASSLDVLSQITDTQYF
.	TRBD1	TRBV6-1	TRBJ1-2	TGTGCCAGCAGTGCCCTATCAGGGGGCGGTATTAATTCTGGCTACACCTTC	CASSALSGGGINSGYTF
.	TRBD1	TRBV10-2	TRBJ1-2	TGCGCCAGCAGTGAAGGGACAGGGAGAAGCTCTAACTATGGCTACACCTTC	CASSEGTGRSSNYGYTF
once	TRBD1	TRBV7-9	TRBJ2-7	TGTGCCAGCAGCTCGGTCAATTACAGGGGTAGGTACGAGCAGTACTTC	CASSSVNYRGRYEQYF
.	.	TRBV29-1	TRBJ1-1	TGCAGCGTTGACGACACCAGTCCCCTTGAAGCTTTCTTT	CSVDDTSPLEAFF
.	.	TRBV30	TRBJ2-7	TGTGCCTGGAGTGTCGGGGGAGGCTACGAGCAGTACTTC	CAWSVGGGYEQYF
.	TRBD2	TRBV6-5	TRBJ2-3	TGTGCCAGCAGTTTCCGACTAGCGGGAAGCACAGATACGCAGTATTTT	CASSFRLAGSTDTQYF
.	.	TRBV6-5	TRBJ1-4	TGTGCCAGCAGGGGGGGTGAAAAACTGTTTTTT	CASRGGEKLFF
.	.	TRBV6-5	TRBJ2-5	TGTGCCAGCAGTTACACTAGGCCCCTTCAAGAGACCCAGTACTTC	CASSYTRPLQETQYF
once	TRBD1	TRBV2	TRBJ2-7	TGTGCCAGCAGGTACCCGGGACAGGGGGCTTACGAGCAGTACTTC	CASRYPGQGAYEQYF
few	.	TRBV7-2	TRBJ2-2	TGTGCCAGCAGCTCAACAGGAACCGGGGAGCTGTTTTTT	CASSSTGTGELFF
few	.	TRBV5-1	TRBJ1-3	TGCGCCAGCAGCTTGGATAGTCCCTCTGGAAACACCATATATTTT	CASSLDSPSGNTIYF
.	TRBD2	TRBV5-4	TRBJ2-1	TGTGCCAGCAGCTTGGTAGCGGGAGTTAACAATGAGCAGTTCTTC	CASSLVAGVNNEQFF
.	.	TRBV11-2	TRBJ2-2	TGTGCCAGCAGGTCCGTGCGGAGGAAGGACACCGGGGAGCTGTTTTTT	CASRSVRRKDTGELFF
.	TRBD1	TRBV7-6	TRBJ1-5	TGTGCCAGCAGTCGGACAGGAGGCGGCAATCAGCCCCAGCATTTT	CASSRTGGGNQPQHF
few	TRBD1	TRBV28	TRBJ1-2	TGTGCCAGCAGTTCCGGACAGGCGACGTCCTATGGCTACACCTTC	CASSSGQATSYGYTF
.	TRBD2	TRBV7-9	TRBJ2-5	TGTGCCAGCAGCACTAAAGCGGGAGGGGGGATTACCCAAGAGACCCAGTACTTC	CASSTKAGGGITQETQYF
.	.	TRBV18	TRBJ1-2	TGTGCCAGCTCACCGGCGGCTTTGGGTAACTATGGCTACACCTTC	CASSPAALGNYGYTF
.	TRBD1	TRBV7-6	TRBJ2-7	TGTGCCAGCAGCCCTCGGGACAGACTCTACGAGCAGTACTTC	CASSPRDRLYEQYF
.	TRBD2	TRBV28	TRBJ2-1	TGTGCCAGCAGTTGGGGGGGGTGGGAGCCCAATGAGCAGTTCTTC	CASSWGGWEPNEQFF
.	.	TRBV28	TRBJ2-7	TGTGCCAGCAGTTTAACAGGAGAGCAGTACTTC	CASSLTGEQYF
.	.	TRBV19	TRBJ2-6	TGTGCCACCCAGAACTCTGGGGCCAACGTCCTGACTTTC	CATQNSGANVLTF
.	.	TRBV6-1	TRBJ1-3	TGTGCCAGCAGTGAAGCCAGAGGGACATCCGCCTCTGGAAACACCATATATTTT	CASSEARGTSASGNTIYF
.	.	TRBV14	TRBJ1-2	TGTGCCAGCAGCCCGACGGGAGTTTCTGGCTACACCTTC	CASSPTGVSGYTF
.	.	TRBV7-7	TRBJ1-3	TGTGCCAGCAGCGCGGACAGCTCTGGAAACACCATATATTTT	CASSADSSGNTIYF
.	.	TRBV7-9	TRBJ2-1	TGTGCCAGCAGCTTACAGGGGTCCAGAACAACTAACTCCTACAATGAGCAGTTCTTC	CASSLQGSRTTNSYNEQFF
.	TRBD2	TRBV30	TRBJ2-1	TGTGCCTGGATTCAGACTAGCGGTTATGAGCAGTTCTTC	CAWIQTSGYEQFF
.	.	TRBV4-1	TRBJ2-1	TGCGCCAGCAGCCAAGATCCCCAGGGCTCCTACAATGAGCAGTTCTTC	CASSQDPQGSYNEQFF
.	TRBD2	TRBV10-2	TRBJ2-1	TGCGCCAGCAGTGGGGGGGGATCCTACAATGAGCAGTTCTTC	CASSGGGSYNEQFF